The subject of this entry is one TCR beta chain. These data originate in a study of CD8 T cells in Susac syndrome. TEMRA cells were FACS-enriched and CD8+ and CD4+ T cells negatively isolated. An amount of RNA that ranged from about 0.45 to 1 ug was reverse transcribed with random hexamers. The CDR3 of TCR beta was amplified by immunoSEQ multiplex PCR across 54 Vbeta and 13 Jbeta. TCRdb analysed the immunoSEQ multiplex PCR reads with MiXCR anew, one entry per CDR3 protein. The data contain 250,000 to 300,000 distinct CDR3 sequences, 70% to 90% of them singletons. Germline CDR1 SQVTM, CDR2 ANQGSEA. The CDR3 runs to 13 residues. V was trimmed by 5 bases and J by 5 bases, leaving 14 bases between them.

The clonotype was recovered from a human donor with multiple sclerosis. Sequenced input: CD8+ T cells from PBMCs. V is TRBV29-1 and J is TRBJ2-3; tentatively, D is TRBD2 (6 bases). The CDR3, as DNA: TGCAGCGTTCCTAGCGCGACGGGAGATACGCAGTATTTT. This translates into CSVPSATGDTQYF.